The T cell receptor beta chain under discussion was sequenced for a study of shared T cell receptors in the human thymus. Data came from immunoSEQ multiplex PCR; TCRdb stores just in-frame clones and leaves some out. The profile shows roughly 710,000 clones, approximately 83% of them singletons. The V gene lost 1 base and the J gene lost 3 bases, with 13 bases spanning the gap. The germline V gene encodes CDR1 SEHNR and CDR2 FQNEAQ (reference sequence). CDR3 length equals 15 residues. These records were also assigned to another study, of human thymus T cells. That source notes: Immunologically healthy infants in Finland undergoing congenital heart defect surgery were the donors. The study used thymus tissue resected during corrective heart surgery. Repertoires sampled from thymus and blood appeared biased in V and J gene usage. Related research examined unrelated individuals and reported that their thymic repertoires overlapped highly.

Sequenced input: thymocytes. J is TRBJ2-7 and V is TRBV7-9, with D possibly TRBD1 on 5 matching bases. The source of this sequence is a girl less than two years old with a congenital heart defect. The CDR3 region is CASSLEVQGNYEQYF. The CDR3 DNA reads as TGTGCCAGCAGCTTAGAAGTTCAGGGCAACTACGAGCAGTACTTC.